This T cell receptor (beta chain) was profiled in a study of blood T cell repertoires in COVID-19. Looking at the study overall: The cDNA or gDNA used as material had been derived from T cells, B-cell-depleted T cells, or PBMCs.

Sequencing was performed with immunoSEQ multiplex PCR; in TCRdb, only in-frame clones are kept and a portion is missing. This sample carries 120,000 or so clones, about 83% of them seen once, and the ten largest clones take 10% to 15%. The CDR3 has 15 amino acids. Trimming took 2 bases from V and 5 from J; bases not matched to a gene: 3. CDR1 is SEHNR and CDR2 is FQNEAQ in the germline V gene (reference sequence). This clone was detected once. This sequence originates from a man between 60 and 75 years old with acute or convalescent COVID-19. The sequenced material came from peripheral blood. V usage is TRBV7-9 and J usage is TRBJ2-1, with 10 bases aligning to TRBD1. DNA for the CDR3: TGTGCCAGCAGCTTAAGGACAGGGGGGAACAATGAGCAGTTCTTC. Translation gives CASSLRTGGNNEQFF.